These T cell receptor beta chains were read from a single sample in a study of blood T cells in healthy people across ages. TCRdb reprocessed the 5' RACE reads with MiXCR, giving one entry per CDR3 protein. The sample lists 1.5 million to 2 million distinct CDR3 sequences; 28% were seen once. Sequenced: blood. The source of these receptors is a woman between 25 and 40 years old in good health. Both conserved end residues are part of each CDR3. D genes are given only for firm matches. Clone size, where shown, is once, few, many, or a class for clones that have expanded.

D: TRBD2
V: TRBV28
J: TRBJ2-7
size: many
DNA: TGTGCCAGCAGCACCTCCGGACTAGCGGACCAGGAGCAGTACTTC
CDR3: CASSTSGLADQEQYF

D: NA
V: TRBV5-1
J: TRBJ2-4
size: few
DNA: TGCGCCAGCAGCCCTACCGCCGGGGAAAACATTCAGTACTTC
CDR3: CASSPTAGENIQYF

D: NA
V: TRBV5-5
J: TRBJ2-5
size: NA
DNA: TGTGCCAGCAGCTTGGATCGGTTAGGGAGGCAAGAGACCCAGTACTTC
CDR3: CASSLDRLGRQETQYF

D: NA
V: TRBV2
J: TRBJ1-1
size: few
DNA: TGTGCCAGCAGGGCCTTTGGGACGGGAAACACTGAAGCTTTCTTT
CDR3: CASRAFGTGNTEAFF

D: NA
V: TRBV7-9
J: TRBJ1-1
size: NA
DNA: TGTGCCAGCAGCATCGGAGAGCGGGAAGCTTTCTTT
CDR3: CASSIGEREAFF

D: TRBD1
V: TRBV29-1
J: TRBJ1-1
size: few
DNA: TGCAGCGTGGGACAGGATCCCACTGAAGCTTTCTTT
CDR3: CSVGQDPTEAFF

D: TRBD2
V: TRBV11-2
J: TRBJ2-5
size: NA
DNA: TGTGCCAGCAGCACGGTGGGACTAGCGCAAGAGACCCAGTACTTC
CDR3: CASSTVGLAQETQYF

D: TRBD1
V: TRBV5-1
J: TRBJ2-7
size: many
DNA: TGCGCCAGCAGCCCCCTAGGTGACAGGGTATCTGGGGAGCAGTACTTC
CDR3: CASSPLGDRVSGEQYF

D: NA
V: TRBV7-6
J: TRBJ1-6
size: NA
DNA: TGTGCCAGCAGCTTAGCGGTTCGACAAGGGCCTTATTCACCCCTCCACTTT
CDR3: CASSLAVRQGPYSPLHF

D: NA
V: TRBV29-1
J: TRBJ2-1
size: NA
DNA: TGCAGCGCTGAGGGCGAGGGGACCTACGAGCAGTTCTTC
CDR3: CSAEGEGTYEQFF

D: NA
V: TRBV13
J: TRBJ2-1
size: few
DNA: TGTGCCAGCAGCTTCGCGTCGGAGGGGGCCTACAATGAGCAGTTCTTC
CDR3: CASSFASEGAYNEQFF

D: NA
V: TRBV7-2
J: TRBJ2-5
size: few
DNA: TGTGCCAGCAGCTTACGGGTACTACCCTCCCAAGAGGCCCAGTACTTC
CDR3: CASSLRVLPSQEAQYF

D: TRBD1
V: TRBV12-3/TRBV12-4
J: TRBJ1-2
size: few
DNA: TGTGCCAGCAGCCCCGGACAGGAGCTCTATGGCTACACCTTC
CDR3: CASSPGQELYGYTF

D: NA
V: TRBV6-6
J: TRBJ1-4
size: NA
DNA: TGTGCCAGCAGCACGGGACAAACTAATGAAAAACGGTTTTTT
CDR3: CASSTGQTNEKRFF

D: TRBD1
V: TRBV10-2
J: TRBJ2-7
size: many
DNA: TGCGCCAGCCAAAGGACAGGGGCAGGCTACGAGCAGTACTTC
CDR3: CASQRTGAGYEQYF

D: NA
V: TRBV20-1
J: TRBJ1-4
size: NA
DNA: TGCAGTGCTAAAAAAGGGCCAGATGAAAAACTGTTTTTT
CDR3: CSAKKGPDEKLFF

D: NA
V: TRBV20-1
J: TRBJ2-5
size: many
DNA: TGCAGTGCTCGCTCGCCAGGGAAGGAGACCCAGTACTTC
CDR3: CSARSPGKETQYF

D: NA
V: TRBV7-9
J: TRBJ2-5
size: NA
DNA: TGTGCCAGCAGCCCCCCGGGCAGGTTAATCCAAGAGACCCAGTACTTC
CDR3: CASSPPGRLIQETQYF

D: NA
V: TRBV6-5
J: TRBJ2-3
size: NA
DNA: TGTGCCAGCAGTTACTCCGGGGGCAGGGGGTCAGATACGCAGTATTTT
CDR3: CASSYSGGRGSDTQYF

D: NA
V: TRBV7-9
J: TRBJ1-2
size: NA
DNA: TGTGCCAGCAGCACGACAGAGGTTCAAGCGGAGAATGGCTACACCTTC
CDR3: CASSTTEVQAENGYTF

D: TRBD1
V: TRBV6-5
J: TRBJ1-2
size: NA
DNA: TGTGCCAGCAGTCCTGAGGTGGGGACAGGGGGCGGCTACACCTTC
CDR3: CASSPEVGTGGGYTF

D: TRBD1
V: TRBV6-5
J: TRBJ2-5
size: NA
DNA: TGTGCCAGCACGAGGGGGCGCTGGGAGACCCAGTACTTC
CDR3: CASTRGRWETQYF

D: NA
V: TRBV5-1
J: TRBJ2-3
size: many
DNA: TGCGCCAGCAGCTTGGTTCCGGGCACAGATACGCAGTATTTT
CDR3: CASSLVPGTDTQYF

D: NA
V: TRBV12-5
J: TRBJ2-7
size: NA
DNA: TGTGCTAGTGGGAGGGGGGAAATCTCCTACGAGCAGTACTTC
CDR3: CASGRGEISYEQYF